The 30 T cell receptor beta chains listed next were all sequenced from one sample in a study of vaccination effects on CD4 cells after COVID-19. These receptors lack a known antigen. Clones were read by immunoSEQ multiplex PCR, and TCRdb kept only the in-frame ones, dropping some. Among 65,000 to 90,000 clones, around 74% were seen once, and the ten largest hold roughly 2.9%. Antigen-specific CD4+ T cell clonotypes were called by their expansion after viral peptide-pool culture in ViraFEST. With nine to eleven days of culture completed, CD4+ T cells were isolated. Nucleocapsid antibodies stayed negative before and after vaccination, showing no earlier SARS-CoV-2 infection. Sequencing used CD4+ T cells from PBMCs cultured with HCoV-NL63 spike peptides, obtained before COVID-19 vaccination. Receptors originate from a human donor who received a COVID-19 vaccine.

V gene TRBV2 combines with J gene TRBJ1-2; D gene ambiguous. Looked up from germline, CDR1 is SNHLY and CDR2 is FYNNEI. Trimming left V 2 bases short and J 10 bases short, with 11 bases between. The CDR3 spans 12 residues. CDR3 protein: CASSESGSVYTF. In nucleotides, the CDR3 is TGTGCCAGCAGTGAATCAGGTTCTGTCTACACCTTC.

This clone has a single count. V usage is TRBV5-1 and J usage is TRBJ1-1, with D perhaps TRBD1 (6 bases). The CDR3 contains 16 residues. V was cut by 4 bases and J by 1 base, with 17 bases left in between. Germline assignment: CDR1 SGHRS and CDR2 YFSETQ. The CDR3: CASSPGGGLSNTEAFF. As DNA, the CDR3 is TGCGCCAGCAGCCCCGGGGGGGGCCTTTCGAACACTGAAGCTTTCTTT. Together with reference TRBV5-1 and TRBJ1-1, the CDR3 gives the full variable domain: KAGVTQTPRYLIKTRGQQVTLSCSPISGHRSVSWYQQTPGQGLQFLFEYFSETQRNKGNFPGRFSGRQFSNSRSEMNVSTLELGDSALYLCASSPGGGLSNTEAFFGQGTRLTVV.

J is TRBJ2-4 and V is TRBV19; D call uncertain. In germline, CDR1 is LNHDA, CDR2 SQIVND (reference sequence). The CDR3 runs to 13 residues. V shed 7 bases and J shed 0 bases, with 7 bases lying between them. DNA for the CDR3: TGTGCCAGTACAGAACTAGCCAAAAACATTCAGTACTTC. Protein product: CASTELAKNIQYF.

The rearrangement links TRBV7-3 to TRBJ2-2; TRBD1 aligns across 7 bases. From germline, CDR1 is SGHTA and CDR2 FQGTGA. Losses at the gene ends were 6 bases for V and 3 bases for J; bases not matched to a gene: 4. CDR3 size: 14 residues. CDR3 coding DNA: TGTGCCAGCAGACAACAGGGGCACACCGGGGAGCTGTTTTTT. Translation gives CASRQQGHTGELFF.

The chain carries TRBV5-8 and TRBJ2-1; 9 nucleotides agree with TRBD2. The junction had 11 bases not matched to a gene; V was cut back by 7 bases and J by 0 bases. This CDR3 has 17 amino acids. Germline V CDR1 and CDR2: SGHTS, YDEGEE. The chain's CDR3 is CASPRIAGVYSYNEQFF. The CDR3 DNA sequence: TGTGCCAGCCCCCGGATAGCGGGGGTTTACTCCTACAATGAGCAGTTCTTC. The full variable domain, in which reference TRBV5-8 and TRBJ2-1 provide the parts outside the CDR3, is EAGVTQSPTHLIKTRGQQATLRCSPISGHTSVYWYQQALGLGLQFLLWYDEGEERNRGNFPPRFSGRQFPNYSSELNVNALELEDSALYLCASPRIAGVYSYNEQFFGPGTRLTVL.

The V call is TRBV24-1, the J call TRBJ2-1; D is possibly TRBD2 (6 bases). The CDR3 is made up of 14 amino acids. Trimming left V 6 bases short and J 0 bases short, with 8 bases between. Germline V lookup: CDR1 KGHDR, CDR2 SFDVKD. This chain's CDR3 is CATSPGLSYNEQFF. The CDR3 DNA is TGTGCCACCAGTCCGGGACTCTCCTACAATGAGCAGTTCTTC.

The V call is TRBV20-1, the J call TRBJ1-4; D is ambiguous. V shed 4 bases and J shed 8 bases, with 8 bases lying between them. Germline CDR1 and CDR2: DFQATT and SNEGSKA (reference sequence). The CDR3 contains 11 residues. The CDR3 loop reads CSAIKWEKLFF. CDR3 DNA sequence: TGCAGTGCTATAAAATGGGAAAAACTGTTTTTT.

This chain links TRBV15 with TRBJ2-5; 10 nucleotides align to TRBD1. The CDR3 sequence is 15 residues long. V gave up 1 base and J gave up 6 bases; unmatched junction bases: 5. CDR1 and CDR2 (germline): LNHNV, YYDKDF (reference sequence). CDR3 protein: CATSRGTGGSKTQYF. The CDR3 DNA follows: TGTGCCACCAGCAGAGGGACAGGGGGTTCAAAGACCCAGTACTTC.

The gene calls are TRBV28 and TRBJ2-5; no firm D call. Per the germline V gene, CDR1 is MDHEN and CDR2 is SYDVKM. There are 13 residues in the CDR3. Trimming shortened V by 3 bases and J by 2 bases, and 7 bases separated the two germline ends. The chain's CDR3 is CASSLLQQETQYF. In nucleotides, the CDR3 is TGTGCCAGCAGTTTGCTACAACAAGAGACCCAGTACTTC.

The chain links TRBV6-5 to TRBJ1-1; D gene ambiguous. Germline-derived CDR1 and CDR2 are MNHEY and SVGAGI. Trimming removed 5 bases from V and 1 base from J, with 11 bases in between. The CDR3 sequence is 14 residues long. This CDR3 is CASSPGYRNTEAFF. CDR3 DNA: TGTGCCAGCAGTCCCGGATACCGGAACACTGAAGCTTTCTTT.

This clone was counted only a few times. DNA for the CDR3: TGTGCCAGCAGCTTAGGCCAGGCTACCCCAGATACGCAGTATTTT. This gives the protein CASSLGQATPDTQYF. The genes are TRBV11-2 and TRBJ2-3, with no clear D. V was clipped by 1 base and J by 4 bases, with 12 bases between them. This CDR3 comprises 15 residues. Looked up from germline, CDR1 is SGHAT and CDR2 is FQNNGV. The full variable domain, with the rest looked up from reference TRBV11-2 and TRBJ2-3, is EAGVAQSPRYKIIEKRQSVAFWCNPISGHATLYWYQQILGQGPKLLIQFQNNGVVDDSQLPKDRFSAERLKGVDSTLKIQPAKLEDSAVYLCASSLGQATPDTQYFGPGTRLTVL.

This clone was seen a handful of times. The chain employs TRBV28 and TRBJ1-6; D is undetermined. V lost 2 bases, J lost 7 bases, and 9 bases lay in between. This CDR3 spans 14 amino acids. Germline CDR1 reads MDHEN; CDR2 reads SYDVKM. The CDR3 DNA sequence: TGTGCCAGCAGTTTAATCGGCAGGAATTCACCCCTCCACTTT. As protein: CASSLIGRNSPLHF.

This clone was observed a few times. The CDR3 bases are TGTGCCTGGAGAGGCAGTTCCCCACTCAATGGCTACACCTTC. Translation: CAWRGSSPLNGYTF. The genes are TRBV30 and TRBJ1-2, with D unclear. The CDR3 sequence is 14 residues long. V lost 3 bases and J lost 6, with 17 bases in between. Germline V gene lookup returns CDR1 GTSNPN and CDR2 SVGIG (reference sequence).

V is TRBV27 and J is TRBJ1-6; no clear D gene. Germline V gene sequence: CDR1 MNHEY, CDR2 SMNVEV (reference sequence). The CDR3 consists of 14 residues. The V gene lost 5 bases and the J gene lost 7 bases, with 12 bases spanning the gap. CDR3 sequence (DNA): TGTGCCAGCAGTCCCGCGCAGTTAAATTCACCCCTCCACTTT. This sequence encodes CASSPAQLNSPLHF.

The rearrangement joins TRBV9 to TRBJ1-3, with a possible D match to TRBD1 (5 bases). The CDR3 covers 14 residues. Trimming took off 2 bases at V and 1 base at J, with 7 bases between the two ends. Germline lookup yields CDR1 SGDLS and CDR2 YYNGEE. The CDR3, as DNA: TGTGCCAGCAGCGTTCCAGGGTCTGGAAACACCATATATTTT. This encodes CASSVPGSGNTIYF.

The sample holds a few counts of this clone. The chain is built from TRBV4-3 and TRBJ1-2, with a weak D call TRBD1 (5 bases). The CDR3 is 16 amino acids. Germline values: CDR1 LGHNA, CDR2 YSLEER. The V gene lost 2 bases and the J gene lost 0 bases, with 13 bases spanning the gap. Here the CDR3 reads CASSQSGTQANYGYTF. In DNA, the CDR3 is TGCGCCAGCAGCCAATCCGGGACTCAAGCTAACTATGGCTACACCTTC.

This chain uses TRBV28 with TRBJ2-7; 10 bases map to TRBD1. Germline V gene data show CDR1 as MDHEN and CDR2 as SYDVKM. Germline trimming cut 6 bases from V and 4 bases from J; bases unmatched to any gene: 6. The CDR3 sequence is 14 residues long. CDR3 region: CASSQWGQGYEQYV. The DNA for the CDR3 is TGTGCCAGCAGCCAATGGGGACAGGGGTACGAGCAGTACGTC.

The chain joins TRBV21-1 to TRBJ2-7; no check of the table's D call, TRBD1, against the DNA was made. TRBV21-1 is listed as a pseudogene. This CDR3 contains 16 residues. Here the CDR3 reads CASIREGDNSSYEQYV. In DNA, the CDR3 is TGTGCCAGCATTCGAGAGGGGGACAACAGCTCCTACGAGCAGTACGTC.

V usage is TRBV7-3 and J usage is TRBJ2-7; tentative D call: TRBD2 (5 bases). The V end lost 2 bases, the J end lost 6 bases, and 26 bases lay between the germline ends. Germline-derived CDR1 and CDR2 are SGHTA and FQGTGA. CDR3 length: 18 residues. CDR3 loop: CASSLRLGGPRRSSEQYV. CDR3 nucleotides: TGTGCCAGCAGCTTACGCTTGGGCGGGCCAAGGAGGTCGTCCGAGCAGTACGTC.

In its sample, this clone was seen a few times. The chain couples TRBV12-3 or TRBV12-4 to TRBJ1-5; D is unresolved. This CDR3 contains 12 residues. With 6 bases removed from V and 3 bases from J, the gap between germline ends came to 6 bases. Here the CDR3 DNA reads TGTGCCAGCAGAGTCCCCAATCAGCCCCAGCATTTT. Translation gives CASRVPNQPQHF.

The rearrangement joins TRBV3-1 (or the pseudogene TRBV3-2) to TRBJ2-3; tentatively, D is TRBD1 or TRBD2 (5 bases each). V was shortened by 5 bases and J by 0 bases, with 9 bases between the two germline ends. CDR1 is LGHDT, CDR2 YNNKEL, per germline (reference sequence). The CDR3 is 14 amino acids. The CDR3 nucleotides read TGTGCCAGCAGCTCGGGGCAAAGCACAGATACGCAGTATTTT. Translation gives CASSSGQSTDTQYF.

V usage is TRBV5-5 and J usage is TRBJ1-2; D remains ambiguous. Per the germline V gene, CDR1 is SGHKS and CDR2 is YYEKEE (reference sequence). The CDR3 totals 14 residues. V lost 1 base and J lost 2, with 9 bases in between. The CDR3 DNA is TGTGCCAGCAGCTTGTTCCTATCGAACTATGGCTACACCTTC. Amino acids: CASSLFLSNYGYTF. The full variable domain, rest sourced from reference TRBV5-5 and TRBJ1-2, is DAGVTQSPTHLIKTRGQQVTLRCSPISGHKSVSWYQQVLGQGPQFIFQYYEKEERGRGNFPDRFSARQFPNYSSELNVNALLLGDSALYLCASSLFLSNYGYTFGSGTRLTVV.

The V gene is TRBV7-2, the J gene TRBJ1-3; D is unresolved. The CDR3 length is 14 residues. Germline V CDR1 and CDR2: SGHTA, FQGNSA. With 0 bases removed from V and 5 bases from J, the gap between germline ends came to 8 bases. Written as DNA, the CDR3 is TGTGCCAGCAGCTTAGCCGCGGGGAGAAACACCATATATTTT. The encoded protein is CASSLAAGRNTIYF.

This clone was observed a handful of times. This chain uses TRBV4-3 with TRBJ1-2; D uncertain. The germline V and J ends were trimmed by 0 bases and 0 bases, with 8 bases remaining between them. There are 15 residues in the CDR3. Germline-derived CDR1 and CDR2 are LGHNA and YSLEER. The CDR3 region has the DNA TGCGCCAGCAGCCAAGAGCGGCAGGCTAACTATGGCTACACCTTC. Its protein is CASSQERQANYGYTF.

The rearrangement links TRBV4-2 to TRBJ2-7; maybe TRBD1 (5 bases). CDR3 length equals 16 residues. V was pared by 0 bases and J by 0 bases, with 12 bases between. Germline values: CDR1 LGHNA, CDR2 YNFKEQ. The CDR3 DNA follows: TGTGCCAGCAGCCAAGAGGGCAGGGTGAGCTCCTACGAGCAGTACGTC. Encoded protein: CASSQEGRVSSYEQYV.

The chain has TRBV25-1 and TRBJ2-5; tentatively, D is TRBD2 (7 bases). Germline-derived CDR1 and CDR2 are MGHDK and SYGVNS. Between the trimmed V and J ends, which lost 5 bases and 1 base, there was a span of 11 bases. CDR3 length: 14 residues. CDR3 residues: CASSLAGAQETQYF. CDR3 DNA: TGTGCCAGCAGTCTGGCGGGGGCCCAAGAGACCCAGTACTTC.

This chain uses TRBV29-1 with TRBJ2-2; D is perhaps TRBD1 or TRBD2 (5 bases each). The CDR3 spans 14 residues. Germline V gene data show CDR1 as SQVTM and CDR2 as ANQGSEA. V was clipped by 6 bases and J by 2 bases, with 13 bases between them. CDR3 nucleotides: TGCAGCGTCGGGGACGGTGCTAACACCGGGGAGCTGTTTTTT. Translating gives CSVGDGANTGELFF.

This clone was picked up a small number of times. The CDR3 coding sequence is TGTGCCAGCAGCCAAGATGGGGGGCATCAGCCCCAGCATTTT. This codes for CASSQDGGHQPQHF. This chain links TRBV3-1 (or the pseudogene TRBV3-2) with TRBJ1-5; possible D gene TRBD1, 6 bases. Deletions cut 0 bases from V and 5 bases from J, with 8 bases between. Per germline, CDR1 LGHDT and CDR2 YNNKEL (reference sequence). This CDR3 is built from 14 residues.

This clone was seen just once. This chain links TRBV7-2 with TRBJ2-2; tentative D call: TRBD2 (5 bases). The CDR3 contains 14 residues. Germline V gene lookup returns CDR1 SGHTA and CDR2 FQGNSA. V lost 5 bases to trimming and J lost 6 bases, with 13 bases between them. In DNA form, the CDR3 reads TGTGCCAGCAGCACTCACCTAGCTGCCGGGGAGCTGTTTTTT. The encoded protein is CASSTHLAAGELFF.

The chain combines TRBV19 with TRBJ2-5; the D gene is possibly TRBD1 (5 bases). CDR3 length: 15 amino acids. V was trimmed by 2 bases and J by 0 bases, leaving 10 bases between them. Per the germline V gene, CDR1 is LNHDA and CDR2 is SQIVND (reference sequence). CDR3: CASSILGLNQETQYF. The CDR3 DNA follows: TGTGCCAGTAGTATATTGGGGCTAAACCAAGAGACCCAGTACTTC.